This TCR beta chain was identified in a study of cytomegalovirus exposure and HLA in healthy donors. This clone was detected once. The PCR ran on 60 Vbeta and 13 Jbeta primers. TCRdb's table, derived via immunoSEQ multiplex PCR, lists solely in-frame clones and lacks some. The sample has about 200,000 clones, roughly 80% seen once. V gave up 5 bases and J gave up 7 bases, with 15 bases separating them. This CDR3 region has 13 residues. Germline lookup yields CDR1 SEHNR and CDR2 FQNEAQ (reference sequence). This chain joins TRBV7-9 and TRBJ2-7; possible D gene TRBD2, 5 bases. Sequences were obtained from PBMCs. The clonotype was recovered from a girl aged 2 to 9 in good health and CMV-seronegative. Here the CDR3 reads CASSRTSEEEQYF. In DNA form, the CDR3 reads TGTGCCAGCAGCCGGACTTCGGAGGAGGAGCAGTACTTC.